This paragraph covers one T cell receptor (beta chain) sequence. Which antigen it targets is not known. No qualities accompany the bases; no much larger clone lies one base away. Every donor was a healthy Caucasian. Three pairs of female monozygotic twins, all aged roughly 18 to 29 years, were included in the twin cohort. Peripheral blood mononuclear cells were the source from which RNA for the TCR libraries was isolated. The data stem from a study of identical twins (dated by TCRdb to about 2016). For the study in its entirety: The study deep-sequenced TCR alpha and beta repertoires from monozygotic twins, unrelated adults of various ages and cord blood to test whether fetal clonotypes persist. To rule out contamination, the twin experiments were replicated at different times with different library preparation protocols. Here is what the overall study found, with its caveats: Fewer insertions were carried by abundant cord blood beta clonotypes; a weaker similar trend was observed in young adult naive repertoires, while no such trend was observed in memory repertoires. Zero-insertion analyses could be partly confounded by invariant T cells such as MAIT and iNKT, although diverse VJ usage argued against such confounding for most clonotypes. Because the same donors could not be followed over many years, the conclusions depended on cross-sectional statistical analysis. Recombination models systematically underestimated out-of-frame TCR alpha sharing in monozygotic twins but agreed with sharing between unrelated individuals. Compared with coincidental sharing between unrelated individuals, out-of-frame TCR alpha sequences shared between twins showed an excess of sequences with low generation probability. A weaker excess of twin sharing was found in beta out-of-frame sequences because the signal-to-noise ratio was lowered by fewer shared sequences.

Library preparation employed 5' RACE. Sequencing used an Illumina HiSeq 2000. A universal primer binding site was introduced by template switching, and a unique molecular identifier was present in the final cDNA, enabling accurate counting of TCR cDNA molecules. First-strand cDNA for TCR alpha and beta chains was synthesized from specific primers in the conserved constant-segment region. Each cDNA library was double barcoded, with a SMART-Mk sample barcode plus Illumina barcodes, to control for contamination. TruSeq adapter sequences along with Illumina sample barcodes were introduced in two successive PCR steps. Sequencing of the TCR alpha and beta cDNA libraries was done on the Illumina HiSeq platform using custom primers. Processing in the source paper ran as follows. MiGEC processed the raw reads to extract unique molecular identifiers, while MiXCR was used to determine the CDR3 positions. Recombination models were inferred per individual with the repgenHMM and IGoR tools using an EM algorithm. The tcR package in R was used for shared clonotype analysis, with sharing normalized by the product of cloneset sizes. To study raw recombination free of thymic and clonal selection effects, out-of-frame nonproductive sequences were analyzed. Using fastp at Q25 and MiXCR, TCRdb reprocessed the public reads and kept productive beta chains. Under each unique CDR3 protein, matching rows form one entry showing the most common genes and DNA. TCRdb's processing, not the authors', yielded these V and J calls. For this sample the table gives some 760,000 distinct CDR3 sequences, of which 15% to 20% were detected only once. About an eighth of the sample rests with the top ten.

Trimming takes 0 bases from V and 4 bases from J, and the germline ends sit 16 bases apart. The CDR1 and CDR2 encoded by the germline V gene (reference sequence) are DFQATT and SNEGSKA. Including the terminal cysteine and phenylalanine, the CDR3 comprises 15 residues. The retained sequence is limited to the CDR3, 45 bases, with the frame set at the first base. The same sample was also used in a study of T cells expressing NK-cell markers. From that second study: TCR beta-chain repertoires were profiled in sorted CD3+CD56+NKG2C+, CD3+CD56+NKG2C- and CD3+CD56-NKG2C+ T-cell subsets from fewer than 10 donors. Among the eight sequenced donors, only one was HCMV-seronegative, while the other seven were HCMV-seropositive. In several experiments an anti-gammadeltaTCR antibody was added to restrict sorting to alphabetaTCR-expressing T cells. In roughly six donors, the dominant CD3+CD56+NKG2C+ clonotypes ranked among the top 10 CD8+ clonotypes, making up roughly 1.0-8% of CD8+ T cells. Those dominant clonotypes were again the most abundant among CD3+CD56-NKG2C+ cells in a few donors, at about 25-60.1%. It remained unclear whether the expanded NKG2C-expressing T cell clones were specific for HCMV antigens. All eight donors whose samples were sequenced were randomly selected healthy volunteers, three of them men and five women. HCMV serostatus was determined by detecting HCMV-specific IgG in serum with a commercial ELISA kit. For several donors, bulk peripheral blood T-cell repertoires were additionally sequenced from unsorted PBMC. MIGEC was used to demultiplex reads and group reads by UMI, and MiTCR was used to assemble and quantify clonotypes. To exclude erroneous sequences, only TCR cDNA sequences supported by at least two reads were retained. The tcR package was used for downstream repertoire analysis, and clonotypes were matched between fractions using CDR3 nucleotide sequence together with V segment. VDJmatch was used to annotate antigen specificity against VDJdb, with one amino acid substitution allowed in CDR3.

This sequence originates from a woman in her late teens or twenties in good health. The specimen sequenced was PBMCs. The V gene is TRBV20-1 and the J gene is TRBJ2-7; TRBD2 is perhaps the D gene, given 6 matching bases. The DNA is TGCAGTGCTAGAGATCGAGGAGGGGCCGATTACGAGCAGTACTTC. Its protein reads: CSARDRGGADYEQYF.